Detailed here is one TCR beta chain. Its antigen is unknown. Treatment defined: roughly 19 received Ad26.COV2.S at low or high dose, single or two shots; five or six received placebo; per-sample allocation not given. On day 63 after the first injection, vaccine and placebo recipients gave samples. TCRdb's copy holds only in-frame clones and misses some; the assay was immunoSEQ multiplex PCR. The sample shows 300,000 to 400,000 clones, 70% to 90% of them seen only once. This entry belongs to a study of Ad26.COV2.S vaccination and SARS-CoV-2 variants. Whole-study context: Recipients of Ad26.COV2.S got it intramuscularly, once or twice 56 days apart. Findings and caveats of the study: Relative to placebo recipients, vaccine recipients exhibited elevated spike-specific TCR breadth.

V was pared by 8 bases and J by 7 bases, with 11 bases of the junction left unmatched. Per the germline V gene, CDR1 is MNHEY and CDR2 is SVGAGI. The CDR3 length is 15 residues. J is TRBJ1-6 and V is TRBV6-5; 7 nucleotides align to TRBD1. The source was peripheral blood, collected in a trial of Ad26.COV2.S vaccine versus placebo. This receptor was taken from a person aged 18-65 years who received the Ad26.COV2.S COVID-19 vaccine or a placebo. CDR3 nucleotide sequence: TGTGCCAGCGAAATCTCGGGACAGTCAAATTCACCCCTCCACTTT. Translated: CASEISGQSNSPLHF.